One TCR beta chain is described in this entry. Its cognate antigen has yet to be identified. A much larger clone differs from this one at a single base, so this may be a read error. This specimen belongs to a study of breast tumors, draining lymph nodes, adjacent tissues (TCRdb year 2016). Study-wide context: In breast cancer patients, the study compared the TCR beta repertoires of tumor, adjacent nontumor tissue and axillary lymph nodes. In human breast cancer, the study set out to assess how tumor, surrounding tissue and draining lymph node repertoires relate to one another and whether T cells might be exchanged between them.

The lymph node samples were taken from the axillary draining lymph nodes of breast cancer patients. The sequencing machine was an Illumina HiSeq 2000. TCR beta chain libraries were generated by multiplex PCR amplification. The amplified TCR beta chain products were analyzed by high-throughput sequencing. TCRdb reprocessing: public reads trimmed at Q25 with fastp, clones called with MiXCR, in-frame beta chains kept. Rows with a matching CDR3 protein are joined into one entry that keeps the most common DNA and genes. For this sample there are over 200,000 distinct CDR3 sequences; around 34% appear just once. The ten largest make up about 3.3% of the sample. CDR1 and CDR2 are read off the germline V gene as SGHVS and FNYEAQ. The CDR3 contains 17 residues, cysteine and phenylalanine counted. Just CDR3 DNA is preserved here, 51 bases in frame from base 1. The study at large found these results: The conclusion that tumor T cells originate in lymph nodes was framed as consistent with a hypothesis rather than directly demonstrated. The data were judged consistent with most tumor T cells deriving from the lymph node and then expanding within tumor tissue. Tumor T-cell repertoires showed less diversity than lymph node repertoires and more diversity than nontumor tissue repertoires, and tumor T-cell repertoires showed preferential V and J gene usage. Tumor and nontumor tissue repertoires were significantly more similar in luminal-like than in basal-like breast cancer.

The sequenced sample consisted of axillary lymph node tissue. The chain links TRBV7-6 with TRBJ2-3; TRBD2 could be the D gene, as 6 bases match. The clonotype was recovered from a female donor with breast cancer. Some clones in this sample may be carry-over from other donors' samples. The nucleotide sequence reads as follows: TGTGCCAGCAGCTTACATGCTAGCGCCTCTAGCACAGATCCGCAGTATTTT. Translated, it gives CASSLHASASSTDPQYF.